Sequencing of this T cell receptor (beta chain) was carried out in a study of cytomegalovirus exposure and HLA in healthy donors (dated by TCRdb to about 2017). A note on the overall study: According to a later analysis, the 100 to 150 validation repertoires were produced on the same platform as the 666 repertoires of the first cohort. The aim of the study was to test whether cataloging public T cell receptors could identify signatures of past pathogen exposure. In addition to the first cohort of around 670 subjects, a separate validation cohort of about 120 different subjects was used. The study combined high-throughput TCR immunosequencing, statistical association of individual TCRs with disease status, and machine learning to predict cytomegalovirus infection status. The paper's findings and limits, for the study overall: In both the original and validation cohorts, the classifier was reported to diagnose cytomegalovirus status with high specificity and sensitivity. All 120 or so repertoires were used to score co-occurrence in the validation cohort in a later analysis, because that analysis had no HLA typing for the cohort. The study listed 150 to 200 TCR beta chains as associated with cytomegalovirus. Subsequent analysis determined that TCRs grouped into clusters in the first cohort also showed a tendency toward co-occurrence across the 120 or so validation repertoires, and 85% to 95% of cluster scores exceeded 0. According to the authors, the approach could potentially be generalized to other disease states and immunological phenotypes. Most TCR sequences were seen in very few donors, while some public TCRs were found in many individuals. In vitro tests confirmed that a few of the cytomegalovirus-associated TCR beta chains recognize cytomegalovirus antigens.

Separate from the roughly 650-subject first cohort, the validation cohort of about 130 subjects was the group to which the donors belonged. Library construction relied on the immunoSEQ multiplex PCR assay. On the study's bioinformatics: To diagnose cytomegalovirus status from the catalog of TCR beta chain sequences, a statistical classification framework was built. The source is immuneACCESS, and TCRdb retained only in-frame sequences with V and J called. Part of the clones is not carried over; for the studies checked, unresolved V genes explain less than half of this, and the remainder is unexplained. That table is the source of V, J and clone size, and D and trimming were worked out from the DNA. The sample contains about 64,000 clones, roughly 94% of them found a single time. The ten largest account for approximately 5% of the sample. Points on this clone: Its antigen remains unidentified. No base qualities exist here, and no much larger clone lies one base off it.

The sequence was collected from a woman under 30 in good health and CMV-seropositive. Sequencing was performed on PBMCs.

In nucleotide form, the sequence is TGCGCCAGCAGCCGAGCATCGGGGAACGAGCAGTACTTC. It encodes CASSRASGNEQYF. The rearrangement combines TRBV4-1 with TRBJ2-7; a weak D assignment points to TRBD2 (5 bases agree). From cysteine to phenylalanine, the CDR3 is 13 amino acids long. CDR3 DNA only is kept here, 39 bases in frame from base 1. V was cut back by 4 bases and J by 5 bases, leaving a gap of 12 bases between them. Taken from the germline V gene, the CDR1 and CDR2 loops are MGHRA and YSYEKL.